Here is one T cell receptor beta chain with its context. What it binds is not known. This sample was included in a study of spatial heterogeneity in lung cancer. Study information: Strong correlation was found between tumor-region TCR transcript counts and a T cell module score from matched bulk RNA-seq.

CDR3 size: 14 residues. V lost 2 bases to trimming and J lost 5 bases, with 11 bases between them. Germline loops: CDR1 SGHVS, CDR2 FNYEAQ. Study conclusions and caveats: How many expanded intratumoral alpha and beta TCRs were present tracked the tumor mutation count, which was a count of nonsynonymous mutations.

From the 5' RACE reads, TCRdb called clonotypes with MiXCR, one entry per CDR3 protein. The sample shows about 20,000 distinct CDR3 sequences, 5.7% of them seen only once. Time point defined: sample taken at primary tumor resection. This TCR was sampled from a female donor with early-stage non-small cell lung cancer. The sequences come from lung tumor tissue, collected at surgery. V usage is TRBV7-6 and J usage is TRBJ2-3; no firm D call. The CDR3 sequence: CASSLFGREDTQYF. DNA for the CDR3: TGTGCCAGCAGCTTATTTGGGCGCGAAGATACGCAGTATTTT.